This TCR beta chain was recorded in a study of long-term antiretroviral therapy in people with HIV. Whole-study results and caveats: No data were available on ART adherence, viral resistance or therapy changes. Older ART regimens may have been in use when blood was drawn between the mid-2000s and the late 2010s.

The assay, immunoSEQ v3.0, was run at survey level. Produced via immunoSEQ multiplex PCR; TCRdb's table is partial and in-frame only. The sample includes around 31,000 clones, 70% to 90% of them seen just once. On this clone itself: Its antigen is as yet unknown.

The CDR3 extends over 15 amino acids. With 6 bases clipped from V and 2 bases from J, the junction kept 3 bases outside the gene matches. CDR1 is MNHEY, CDR2 SMNVEV, per germline (reference sequence). This TCR came from a man between 18 and 29 years old with HIV. The chain employs TRBV27 and TRBJ2-2, with 10 bases lining up with TRBD2. The sample in question was unsorted PBMCs, obtained 0.8 years before starting antiretroviral therapy. CDR3 sequence: CASRGLAINTGELFF. CDR3 DNA sequence: TGTGCCAGCAGGGGACTAGCGATCAACACCGGGGAGCTGTTTTTT.